The 17 T cell receptor beta chains given below trace back to one sample, sequenced in a study of T cell responses to AZD1222 COVID-19 vaccine (dated by TCRdb to about 2021). To prepare the library, the immunoSEQ multiplex PCR assay was applied. TCRdb stores this immuneACCESS table with in-frame sequences only. Part of the clones is absent; in the studies checked, under half of the shortfall reflects unresolved V genes, and no reason is known for the rest. The sample table shows over 150,000 clones, and around 93% are seen once. Together, the top ten hold approximately 1% of the sample. In light of the paper, this sample's time point label describes: about 28 days (+/-7) after the second vaccine dose. Sample: peripheral blood, taken 28 days after the second AZD1222 dose. The source of these receptors is an adult who received the AZD1222 COVID-19 vaccine.

This chain links TRBV6-5 with TRBJ1-1; D is uncertain. CDR3 length: 10 amino acids. V was clipped by 6 bases and J by 7 bases, with 6 bases between them. The germline V gene encodes CDR1 MNHEY and CDR2 SVGAGI. DNA for the CDR3: TGTGCCAGCAGAACGATTGAAGCTTTCTTT. This encodes CASRTIEAFF.

The rearrangement links TRBV19 to TRBJ2-6; D possibly corresponds to TRBD2 (6 bases). This CDR3 has 15 amino acids. The germline gives CDR1 LNHDA, CDR2 SQIVND (reference sequence). With 7 bases removed from V and 2 bases from J, the gap between germline ends came to 12 bases. CDR3 sequence: CASTPGEAGANVLTF. CDR3 bases: TGTGCCAGTACCCCCGGGGAGGCTGGGGCCAACGTCCTGACTTTC.

The chain combines TRBV19 with TRBJ2-3, with D uncertain. This CDR3 spans 13 amino acids. CDR1 and CDR2 from the germline V gene are LNHDA and SQIVND (reference sequence). The germline V and J ends were trimmed by 9 bases and 2 bases, with 12 bases remaining between them. For the CDR3, the DNA is TGTGCCAGCGAGATGAGTAACACAGATACGCAGTATTTT. This translates into CASEMSNTDTQYF.

The J gene is TRBJ2-7, the V gene TRBV23-1, with 7 bases identical to TRBD1. TRBV23-1 is annotated as an ORF whose role is uncertain. The V segment lost 7 bases and the J segment 3 bases; nucleotides outside the gene matches: 12. The CDR3 is 15 amino acids. The CDR3 region is CASIPSGQDHYEQYF. The CDR3 DNA follows: TGCGCCAGCATTCCCTCTGGACAGGACCACTACGAGCAGTACTTC.

This rearrangement joins TRBV7-9 to TRBJ1-5; possibly TRBD1 for D (6 bases). The CDR3 consists of 14 residues. Trimming took 4 bases from V and 2 from J, leaving 9 bases between them. CDR1 and CDR2 (germline): SEHNR, FQNEAQ (reference sequence). The CDR3 spells CASSSQGGNQPQHF. DNA of the CDR3: TGTGCCAGCAGCTCACAGGGCGGCAATCAGCCCCAGCATTTT.

The V and J genes are TRBV7-9 and TRBJ1-5; D gene uncertain. V gave up 3 bases and J gave up 7 bases, with 7 bases separating them. Germline values: CDR1 SEHNR, CDR2 FQNEAQ (reference sequence). The CDR3 is 12 residues long. The chain's CDR3 is CASSLMGQPQHF. The DNA for the CDR3 is TGTGCCAGCAGCTTGATGGGACAGCCCCAGCATTTT.

This clone has just one count. The chain employs TRBV2 and TRBJ1-5, with D tentatively TRBD1 (5 bases). The CDR3 loop spans 14 amino acids. Germline V gene lookup returns CDR1 SNHLY and CDR2 FYNNEI. V lost 6 bases, J lost 4 bases, and 13 bases lay in between. In DNA form, the CDR3 reads TGTGCCAGCAGGCTAGACAGTGCAAATCAGCCCCAGCATTTT. Its translation is CASRLDSANQPQHF.

The count of this clone is one. The chain couples TRBV14 to TRBJ1-2; 9 bases map to TRBD1. Germline values: CDR1 SGHDN, CDR2 FVKESK. The CDR3 covers 15 residues. With 3 bases clipped from V and 4 bases from J, the junction kept 6 bases outside the gene matches. In DNA form, the CDR3 reads TGTGCCAGCAGCCACCCGGGACAGGGCGGCTATGGCTACACCTTC. The encoded protein is CASSHPGQGGYGYTF.

The DNA for the CDR3 is TGTGCCAGTAGTATAGGGGGGTCACCCCTCCACTTT. Amino acids: CASSIGGSPLHF. The chain employs TRBV19 and TRBJ1-6; possible D gene TRBD1, 5 bases. The V gene's germline CDR1 is LNHDA and CDR2 SQIVND (reference sequence). CDR3 length: 12 residues. V lost 1 base and J 10 bases, leaving 5 bases between the germline ends.

The chain uses TRBV27 and TRBJ2-7; D uncertain. Per germline, CDR1 MNHEY and CDR2 SMNVEV (reference sequence). V lost 6 bases, J lost 2 bases, and 14 bases lay in between. This CDR3 is 14 amino acids long. For the CDR3, the DNA is TGTGCCAGCAGGACGAACAGAGGCACCTACGAGCAGTACTTC. As protein: CASRTNRGTYEQYF.

The V call is TRBV29-1, the J call TRBJ1-4; perhaps TRBD1 as D (5 bases). The CDR3 runs 13 residues. V gave up 6 bases and J gave up 3 bases, with 11 bases separating them. Germline CDR1 and CDR2: SQVTM and ANQGSEA. The CDR3 DNA follows: TGCAGCGTGGCAGGGTACGCTAATGAAAAACTGTTTTTT. Protein product: CSVAGYANEKLFF. The complete variable domain, with remaining parts taken from reference TRBV29-1 and TRBJ1-4, reads SAVISQKPSRDICQRGTSLTIQCQVDSQVTMMFWYRQQPGQSLTLIATANQGSEATYESGFVIDKFPISRPNLTFSTLTVSNMSPEDSSIYLCSVAGYANEKLFFGSGTQLSVL.

This clone has only one observation. V usage is TRBV10-3 and J usage is TRBJ1-1; D is unresolved. Per germline, CDR1 ENHRY and CDR2 SYGVKD. Deletions cut 0 bases from V and 3 bases from J, with 5 bases between. The CDR3 has 13 residues. CDR3 bases: TGTGCCATCAGTGAGTCAGGAGACACTGAAGCTTTCTTT. As protein: CAISESGDTEAFF.

The chain joins TRBV7-8 to TRBJ2-7; the D gene is possibly TRBD2 (6 bases). The germline V gene has CDR1 SGHVS and CDR2 FQNEAQ. V shed 4 bases and J shed 7 bases, with 17 bases lying between them. This CDR3 contains 14 residues. CDR3 amino acids: CASSYRARGREQYF. DNA of the CDR3: TGTGCCAGCAGCTACCGGGCCCGGGGGAGAGAGCAGTACTTC.

The V call is TRBV18, the J call TRBJ1-1; D is perhaps TRBD1 (6 bases). Germline V gives CDR1 KGHSH, CDR2 LQKENI. The CDR3 is 14 residues long. Between the trimmed V and J ends, which lost 2 bases and 7 bases, there was a span of 14 bases. The CDR3, as DNA: TGTGCCAGCTCACCAGCCACAGGGACTCTTGAAGCTTTCTTT. Protein product: CASSPATGTLEAFF. Using reference TRBV18 and TRBJ1-1 for the parts outside the CDR3, the full variable domain is NAGVMQNPRHLVRRRGQEARLRCSPMKGHSHVYWYRQLPEEGLKFMVYLQKENIIDESGMPKERFSAEFPKEGPSILRIQQVVRGDSAAYFCASSPATGTLEAFFGQGTRLTVV.

The rearrangement joins TRBV9 to TRBJ1-5; a weak D match, TRBD1 (5 bases). The V and J ends lost 3 bases and 7 bases respectively, with 11 bases between them. CDR3 length: 13 residues. The germline CDR1 and CDR2 sequences are SGDLS and YYNGEE. The CDR3 sequence: CASSGNPGQPQHF. In nucleotides, the CDR3 is TGTGCCAGCAGCGGGAATCCAGGGCAGCCCCAGCATTTT.

CDR3 nucleotides: TGTGCCAGCAGCTTGGGACGGGGGGGCGGCACAGATACGCAGTATTTT. It codes for CASSLGRGGGTDTQYF. J is TRBJ2-3 and V is TRBV5-4, with 8 bases fitting TRBD2. The CDR3 is 16 residues long. The J segment lost 1 base and the V segment lost 0 bases, leaving 4 bases of the junction unmatched. Germline CDR1 is SGHNT and CDR2 is YYREEE (reference sequence).

The chain carries TRBV5-1 and TRBJ2-2; D not resolved. Germline assignment: CDR1 SGHRS and CDR2 YFSETQ. Trimming removed 2 bases from V and 1 base from J, with 6 bases in between. The CDR3 runs 14 residues. CDR3 amino acids: CASSFPLNTGELFF. The CDR3 region has the DNA TGCGCCAGCAGCTTTCCCTTGAACACCGGGGAGCTGTTTTTT.